The clone carrying this TCR beta chain was counted many times. TCRdb reprocessed the RT-PCR reads via MiXCR and lists one record per CDR3 protein. The table includes about 700,000 distinct CDR3 sequences, approximately 15% detected once. The germline V gene encodes CDR1 MGHRA and CDR2 YSYEKL. This CDR3 contains 18 residues. Trimming took 4 bases from V and 5 from J; bases not matched to a gene: 13. Material for sequencing was memory CD4+ T cells from blood. This sequence originates from a female donor in good health, serving as a healthy control. The V gene is TRBV4-1, the J gene TRBJ1-5, with 11 positions matching TRBD1. The CDR3 DNA sequence: TGCGCCAGCAGCCCCCTAGGGACAGGGGGGAATAACCATCAGCCCCAGCATTTT. Protein: CASSPLGTGGNNHQPQHF.